The rows below give T cell receptor beta chains drawn from one sample of a study of T cells after yellow fever vaccination. TCRdb re-called the 5' RACE reads through MiXCR, storing one row per CDR3 protein. There are roughly 330,000 distinct CDR3 sequences in the sample; approximately 3.9% occur only once, and less than 25% lies in the top ten. Specimen: PBMCs, collected 5 days after the yellow fever booster vaccination. The receptor source for this set is a man between 18 and 29 years old who received the YFV17D yellow fever vaccine. Both conserved end residues are part of each CDR3. D genes are given only for firm matches. Not all rows give a size; the values are once, few, many and, for expanded clones, a class.

clone size: many; J gene: TRBJ1-5; V gene: TRBV20-1; D gene: -; CDR3 DNA: TGCAGTGCTTACCACAGAGGGGGGATGACGGGCAATCAGCCCCAGCATTTT; CDR3 protein: CSAYHRGGMTGNQPQHF
clone size: -; J gene: TRBJ1-1; V gene: TRBV5-1; D gene: -; CDR3 DNA: TGCGCCAGCAAAGGGAGAGGGGACACTGAAGCTTTCTTT; CDR3 protein: CASKGRGDTEAFF
clone size: many; J gene: TRBJ1-1; V gene: TRBV11-2; D gene: -; CDR3 DNA: TGTGCCAGCAGCTTAGACCCGGGGGTGGCCACTGAAGCTTTCTTT; CDR3 protein: CASSLDPGVATEAFF
clone size: few; J gene: TRBJ1-3; V gene: TRBV19; D gene: -; CDR3 DNA: TGTGCCAGTAGACGTACAGGGTATGCTGGAAACACCATATATTTT; CDR3 protein: CASRRTGYAGNTIYF
clone size: -; J gene: TRBJ2-1; V gene: TRBV24-1; D gene: -; CDR3 DNA: TGTGCCACCAGTGATTGGGGAAATGAGCAGTTCTTC; CDR3 protein: CATSDWGNEQFF
clone size: -; J gene: TRBJ2-5; V gene: TRBV4-1; D gene: TRBD2; CDR3 DNA: TGCGCCAGCAGCCAAGTAGGGCGGGGGGAAGAGACCCAGTACTTC; CDR3 protein: CASSQVGRGEETQYF
clone size: few; J gene: TRBJ2-2; V gene: TRBV20-1; D gene: TRBD2; CDR3 DNA: TGCAGTGCTAGTCCCCCTTTCCAGCGGGGGGGATTAGCTACCGGGGAGCTGTTTTTT; CDR3 protein: CSASPPFQRGGLATGELFF
clone size: -; J gene: TRBJ2-3; V gene: TRBV6-6; D gene: TRBD2; CDR3 DNA: TGTGCCAGCAGTTACTCTCAGGTAGCGGGGGGGCCAATAGCAGATACGCAGTATTTT; CDR3 protein: CASSYSQVAGGPIADTQYF
clone size: -; J gene: TRBJ1-5; V gene: TRBV29-1; D gene: -; CDR3 DNA: TGCAGCGTGGGAGGGGGGCCCAATCAGCCCCAGCATTTT; CDR3 protein: CSVGGGPNQPQHF
clone size: -; J gene: TRBJ2-7; V gene: TRBV6-5; D gene: -; CDR3 DNA: TGTGCCACCACAGGGACTTCCTCCTACGAGCAGTACTTC; CDR3 protein: CATTGTSSYEQYF
clone size: few; J gene: TRBJ1-5; V gene: TRBV6-1; D gene: TRBD1; CDR3 DNA: TGTGCCAGCAGAACAGACAGGGTCTCCCAGCCCCAGCATTTT; CDR3 protein: CASRTDRVSQPQHF
clone size: many; J gene: TRBJ2-3; V gene: TRBV20-1; D gene: TRBD2; CDR3 DNA: TGCAGTGCTAGGAGTTTAGCGGGGGTATTCACAGATACGCAGTATTTT; CDR3 protein: CSARSLAGVFTDTQYF
clone size: few; J gene: TRBJ2-1; V gene: TRBV5-4; D gene: -; CDR3 DNA: TGTGCCAGCAGCCCGGACAGCTCGGTCTACAATGAGCAGTTCTTC; CDR3 protein: CASSPDSSVYNEQFF
clone size: few; J gene: TRBJ1-4; V gene: TRBV5-1; D gene: -; CDR3 DNA: TGCGCCAGCAGCCAGGACAGAAATGAAAAACTGTTTTTT; CDR3 protein: CASSQDRNEKLFF
clone size: -; J gene: TRBJ2-5; V gene: TRBV12-3/TRBV12-4; D gene: -; CDR3 DNA: TGTGCCAGCAGTTTATACCGGGGGGCGCTGGGAGAGACCCAGTACTTC; CDR3 protein: CASSLYRGALGETQYF
clone size: few; J gene: TRBJ1-4; V gene: TRBV20-1; D gene: -; CDR3 DNA: TGCAGTGCTAGTAAGGGCCTGTATGAAAAACTGTTTTTT; CDR3 protein: CSASKGLYEKLFF
clone size: -; J gene: TRBJ1-2; V gene: TRBV6-6; D gene: TRBD1; CDR3 DNA: TGTGCCAGCAGTTCCTCCCGGCAGGGGGCGGGTTATGGCTACACCTTC; CDR3 protein: CASSSSRQGAGYGYTF
clone size: many; J gene: TRBJ2-3; V gene: TRBV7-3; D gene: -; CDR3 DNA: TGTGCCAGCAGCTTAGGTCTTGGCCGGGGCACAGATACGCAGTATTTT; CDR3 protein: CASSLGLGRGTDTQYF
clone size: -; J gene: TRBJ2-5; V gene: TRBV18; D gene: -; CDR3 DNA: TGTGCCAGCTCACCTCCCCTAGGGGAAGAGACCCAGTACTTC; CDR3 protein: CASSPPLGEETQYF
clone size: -; J gene: TRBJ1-1; V gene: TRBV2; D gene: TRBD1; CDR3 DNA: TGTGCCAGCAGCGGACAGGGAACCATGAACACTGAAGCTTTCTTT; CDR3 protein: CASSGQGTMNTEAFF
clone size: few; J gene: TRBJ2-5; V gene: TRBV5-5; D gene: -; CDR3 DNA: TGTGCCAGCAGCGTTGGACGGAGGGGAGAGACCCAGTACTTC; CDR3 protein: CASSVGRRGETQYF
clone size: many; J gene: TRBJ2-5; V gene: TRBV5-1; D gene: -; CDR3 DNA: TGCGCCAGCAGCAAGACCCGTGAGACCCAGTACTTC; CDR3 protein: CASSKTRETQYF
clone size: many; J gene: TRBJ2-7; V gene: TRBV20-1; D gene: -; CDR3 DNA: TGCAGTGCTACGCTCCGGGACCCTTACGAGCAGTACTTC; CDR3 protein: CSATLRDPYEQYF
clone size: many; J gene: TRBJ2-3; V gene: TRBV5-1; D gene: -; CDR3 DNA: TGCGCCAGCAGCCCCTGGCAGGGCGGGGACGGTACGCAGTATTTT; CDR3 protein: CASSPWQGGDGTQYF
clone size: few; J gene: TRBJ1-5; V gene: TRBV10-1; D gene: -; CDR3 DNA: TGCGCCAGCAGTGAGTCAGGTATTCAGCCCCAGCATTTT; CDR3 protein: CASSESGIQPQHF
clone size: -; J gene: TRBJ2-2; V gene: TRBV3-1; D gene: -; CDR3 DNA: TGTGCCAGCAGCCAAGATCCTAGGACCTCTAAGGGGCGTATCACCGGGGAGCTGTTTTTT; CDR3 protein: CASSQDPRTSKGRITGELFF
clone size: -; J gene: TRBJ2-5; V gene: TRBV6-5; D gene: -; CDR3 DNA: TGTGCCAGCAGCAACACTAGGGAGACCCAGTACTTC; CDR3 protein: CASSNTRETQYF
clone size: few; J gene: TRBJ2-1; V gene: TRBV9; D gene: TRBD2; CDR3 DNA: TGTGCCAGCAGTCGGACTAGCGGGGACTCCTACAATGAGCAGTTCTTC; CDR3 protein: CASSRTSGDSYNEQFF
clone size: -; J gene: TRBJ1-3; V gene: TRBV20-1; D gene: TRBD1; CDR3 DNA: TGCAGTGCTAGAGGCCCAAACAGGGGCTCTGGAAACACCATATATTTT; CDR3 protein: CSARGPNRGSGNTIYF
clone size: -; J gene: TRBJ2-6; V gene: TRBV6-5; D gene: -; CDR3 DNA: TGTGCCAGCAGTAAAGACTCGTTACGGAATTTTGGCGTTGCCAACGTCCTGACTTTC; CDR3 protein: CASSKDSLRNFGVANVLTF
clone size: many; J gene: TRBJ1-2; V gene: TRBV12-3/TRBV12-4; D gene: TRBD1; CDR3 DNA: TGTGCCAGCACCTCGACAGGGGGCGACGGTGGCTACACCTTC; CDR3 protein: CASTSTGGDGGYTF
clone size: many; J gene: TRBJ2-7; V gene: TRBV18; D gene: -; CDR3 DNA: TGTGCCAGCTCACCTCCCGGGACAAGGTACGAGCAGTACTTC; CDR3 protein: CASSPPGTRYEQYF
clone size: -; J gene: TRBJ2-3; V gene: TRBV7-2; D gene: TRBD1; CDR3 DNA: TGTGCCAGCAGCCAATACGGACAGGGAATTGGGGATACGCAGTATTTT; CDR3 protein: CASSQYGQGIGDTQYF
clone size: many; J gene: TRBJ2-1; V gene: TRBV2; D gene: -; CDR3 DNA: TGTGCCGGCAAACAGGGTGGGCTCAATGAGCAGTTCTTC; CDR3 protein: CAGKQGGLNEQFF
clone size: many; J gene: TRBJ1-3; V gene: TRBV20-1; D gene: TRBD1; CDR3 DNA: TGCAGTGCTTCGCCGGGACAGTTCTCTGGAAACACCATATATTTT; CDR3 protein: CSASPGQFSGNTIYF
clone size: few; J gene: TRBJ2-3; V gene: TRBV7-8; D gene: -; CDR3 DNA: TGTGCCAGCAGCTTGTTCCTAGGCACAGATACGCAGTATTTT; CDR3 protein: CASSLFLGTDTQYF
clone size: many; J gene: TRBJ2-7; V gene: TRBV3-1; D gene: TRBD1; CDR3 DNA: TGTGCCAGCAGCCAACATCCCGGGACAGGATACTCCTACGAGCAGTACTTC; CDR3 protein: CASSQHPGTGYSYEQYF
clone size: many; J gene: TRBJ2-7; V gene: TRBV18; D gene: -; CDR3 DNA: TGTGCCAGCTCGTCCAACGGGGCCTCCTACGAGCAGTACTTC; CDR3 protein: CASSSNGASYEQYF
clone size: -; J gene: TRBJ1-2; V gene: TRBV4-3; D gene: -; CDR3 DNA: TGCGCCAGCAGCCAAGACAGGTTACCGTATGGCTACACCTTC; CDR3 protein: CASSQDRLPYGYTF
clone size: few; J gene: TRBJ2-5; V gene: TRBV20-1; D gene: TRBD1; CDR3 DNA: TGCAGTGCTAGAACAGGGGGACAGGGGGCTGAGACCCAGTACTTC; CDR3 protein: CSARTGGQGAETQYF
clone size: -; J gene: TRBJ2-1; V gene: TRBV12-3/TRBV12-4; D gene: -; CDR3 DNA: TGTGCCAGCAGCCCTCTTGAACGAAGCTACAATGAGCAGTTCTTC; CDR3 protein: CASSPLERSYNEQFF
clone size: many; J gene: TRBJ2-4; V gene: TRBV4-2; D gene: TRBD2; CDR3 DNA: TGTGCCAGCAGCCAAGAATCGACTAGCGGGGGGGTACCGAAGTACTTC; CDR3 protein: CASSQESTSGGVPKYF
clone size: -; J gene: TRBJ2-1; V gene: TRBV7-2; D gene: TRBD2; CDR3 DNA: TGTGCCAGCAGCTTGAGTCGGGGGGGCATATATGAGCAGTTCTTC; CDR3 protein: CASSLSRGGIYEQFF